This T cell receptor (beta chain) was recovered during a study of blood T cell repertoires in COVID-19. Study-wide background: COVID-19 samples, acute and convalescent, were from the United States, Italy and Spain. Nucleic acid was either cDNA or gDNA, and it came from T cells, B-cell-depleted T cells, or PBMCs.

Per the study methods: For nucleated cells, counts were estimated from reference gene primer amplification. Produced via immunoSEQ multiplex PCR; TCRdb's table is partial and in-frame only. For V, J and clone size, that table is used; D and trimming come from the DNA. This table has about 100,000 clones, around 90% appearing once. Trimming took 3 bases from V and 8 from J; bases not matched to a gene: 2. Germline lookup yields CDR1 KGHSH and CDR2 LQKENI. The CDR3 spans 13 residues. The sequenced sample consisted of peripheral blood. The J gene is TRBJ1-5, the V gene TRBV18; 9 bases align to TRBD1. The TCR originated in a man between 45 and 60 years old with active or convalescent COVID-19. CDR3 coding DNA: TGTGCCAGCTCACCGGGACAGGGTGAGCCCCAGCATTTT. Its translation: CASSPGQGEPQHF.